The sample holds a few counts of the clone carrying this TCR beta chain. Antigen specificity is unknown. This sample is drawn from a study of identical twins. Findings and caveats of the study: There were fewer insertions in abundant cord blood beta clonotypes, but memory repertoires showed no such pattern.

TCRdb reprocessed the 5' RACE reads with MiXCR, giving one entry per CDR3 protein. The profile shows roughly 750,000 distinct CDR3 sequences, approximately 22% of them singletons. CDR1 is LGHNT and CDR2 is FRNRAP in the germline V gene. J was trimmed by 5 bases and V by 0 bases; bases with no gene match: 6. The CDR3 loop spans 15 amino acids. These data were also filed under a second study, of T cells expressing NK-cell markers.

The sample taken for sequencing was PBMCs. This TCR was sampled from a woman younger than 35 in good health. The gene calls are TRBV12-5 and TRBJ2-5; 7 bases fit TRBD2. The CDR3 DNA sequence: TGTGCTAGTGGTTTGGTGGCGGGGGTCGGGGAGACCCAGTACTTC. This translates into CASGLVAGVGETQYF.